This TCR beta chain is from a study of regulatory T cells in long-lasting Graves disease. Study-wide findings and caveats: Reduced TCR diversity was observed in persistent Graves' patients versus newly diagnosed patients.

V gave up 5 bases and J gave up 7 bases, with 8 bases separating them. The length of the CDR3 is 10 residues. CDR1 and CDR2 from the germline V gene are GTSNPN and SVGIG (reference sequence). Described time point: persistent/refractory GD, antithyroid drugs over 5 years with positive TRAb. PBMC-extracted RNA yielded the TCR library. Nine-milliliter peripheral blood samples went into EDTA tubes. Arm-PCR of CDR3 regions and iRepertoire HTBI primers were the basis on which TCR beta libraries were built. TCRdb ran MiXCR on the multiplex PCR reads and lists one entry per CDR3 protein. The sample has 600,000 to 850,000 distinct CDR3 sequences; 30% are singletons. This clonotype was seen more than once but under ten times. The target antigen is unknown.

This sequence joins TRBV30 and TRBJ1-1, with D possibly being TRBD1 (5 bases). The TCR comes from a female donor with Graves disease. The material was peripheral blood mononuclear cells (PBMCs), obtained when the disease was refractory, from a patient treated with antithyroid drugs. CDR3 DNA: TGTGCCTGGCAACAGGTTGAAGCTTTCTTT. Residues: CAWQQVEAFF.